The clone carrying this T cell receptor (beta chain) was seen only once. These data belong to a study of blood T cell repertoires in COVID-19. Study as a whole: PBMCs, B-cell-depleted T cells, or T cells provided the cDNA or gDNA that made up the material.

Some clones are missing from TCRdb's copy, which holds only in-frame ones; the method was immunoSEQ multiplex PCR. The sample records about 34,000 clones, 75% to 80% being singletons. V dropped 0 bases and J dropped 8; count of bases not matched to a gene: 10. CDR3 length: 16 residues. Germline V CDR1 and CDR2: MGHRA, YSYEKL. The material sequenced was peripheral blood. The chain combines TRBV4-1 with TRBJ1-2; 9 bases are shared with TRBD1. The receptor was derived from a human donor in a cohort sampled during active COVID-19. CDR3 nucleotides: TGCGCCAGCAGCCAAGATAGGGGACAGGGAGTCTACGGCTACACCTTC. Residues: CASSQDRGQGVYGYTF.